A selection of T cell receptor beta chains follows, all from one sample in a study of blood T cell repertoires in COVID-19. The table came from immunoSEQ multiplex PCR; TCRdb's copy has only in-frame clones and leaves some out. The repertoire holds 470,000 or so clones, with roughly 89% as singletons. What was sequenced was peripheral blood. These receptors all come from a woman in her twenties or thirties with acute or convalescent COVID-19. CDR3s include the opening cysteine and the closing phenylalanine or tryptophan. The D gene is left open where the match is weak.

J,D,V,CDR3
TRBJ2-7,NA,TRBV4-1,CASSHKSGYEQYF
TRBJ1-2,NA,TRBV27,CASSVGGYGYTF
TRBJ1-2,NA,TRBV2,CASSEGGTNYGYTF
TRBJ1-6,NA,TRBV27,CASSSGQLISPLHF
TRBJ2-1,TRBD2,TRBV7-9,CASSRGGARSSYNEQFF
TRBJ1-1,NA,TRBV18,CASSPSGRVPLNTEAFF
TRBJ2-3,TRBD2,TRBV5-1,CASSLFAGGTDTQYF
TRBJ2-3,TRBD2,TRBV5-5,CASSREADTQYF
TRBJ2-3,NA,TRBV5-6,CASTETGKTDTQYF
TRBJ1-4,TRBD1,TRBV3-1/TRBV3-2,CASSQGTGEGEKLFF
TRBJ2-2,NA,TRBV28,CASSEIQGTLTGELFF
TRBJ1-3,NA,TRBV5-1,CASSYGGEFGNTIYF
TRBJ1-5,TRBD1,TRBV13,CASSKGQGLNQPQHF
TRBJ2-1,NA,TRBV29-1,CSVHTSSRNEQFF
TRBJ1-6,NA,TRBV6-6,CASSSGGFYNSPLHF
TRBJ1-2,NA,TRBV5-1,CASSGANYGYTF
TRBJ2-2,TRBD2,TRBV3-1/TRBV3-2,CASSPRGGEGKLFF
TRBJ1-2,TRBD1,TRBV6-1,CASSEALTGSYGYTF
TRBJ2-1,NA,TRBV15,CATSRDTNPYNEQFF
TRBJ2-7,TRBD2,TRBV3-1/TRBV3-2,CASSQDEGAGGRSYRSYEQYF
TRBJ2-4,NA,TRBV7-8,CASSSAANWGVKNIQYF
TRBJ2-1,TRBD1,TRBV18,CASSPQGQGADNEQFF
TRBJ2-5,TRBD1,TRBV2,CASRDRDRGFETQYF
TRBJ1-1,NA,TRBV27,CASSPTIRTEAFF
TRBJ2-7,NA,TRBV27,CASRTKFGTYQSEQYF
TRBJ2-7,TRBD1,TRBV27,CASSPGQGYEQYF
TRBJ2-4,NA,TRBV24-1,CATSAGGGWNIQYF
TRBJ2-3,NA,TRBV10-1,CASSDPAATDTQYF
TRBJ2-3,TRBD2,TRBV2,CASRRASGPLTDTQYF
TRBJ1-1,NA,TRBV7-9,CASSLVTGTEAFF
TRBJ1-5,TRBD1,TRBV11-2,CASSRDRDQPQHF
TRBJ1-6,NA,TRBV5-6,CASSLGPGGPLHF
TRBJ2-6,NA,TRBV7-8,CASSLRKISGANVLTF
TRBJ1-1,NA,TRBV6-1,CASSEGQLKMNTEAFF
TRBJ2-3,TRBD2,TRBV7-9,CASSPGTSGKNTQYF
TRBJ1-1,NA,TRBV6-1,CASSERYTEAFF
TRBJ1-4,NA,TRBV2,CASTTRQGVVEKLFF
TRBJ2-4,NA,TRBV3-1/TRBV3-2,CASSQEGQGRAKNIQYF
TRBJ1-1,TRBD1,TRBV4-2,CASRPTGGNTEAFF
TRBJ1-6,NA,TRBV28,CASNLQGWSSPLHF
TRBJ1-6,NA,TRBV30,CAWSLGRNSPLHF
TRBJ1-5,TRBD1,TRBV5-1,CASSLEGQGGQPQHF
TRBJ2-3,NA,TRBV29-1,CSVEKTAFTDTQYF
TRBJ1-2,TRBD1,TRBV25-1,CASSELDRGQGPRYTF
TRBJ2-6,TRBD1,TRBV27,CASSHRGSGANVLTF
TRBJ1-1,NA,TRBV24-1,CATRTGYEIIEAFF
TRBJ2-7,NA,TRBV30,CAWSVGAAQYF
TRBJ2-1,NA,TRBV24-1,CATSDTTLGSAYNEQFF
TRBJ2-7,TRBD2,TRBV5-8,CASSLGRGSSYEQYF
TRBJ2-7,TRBD1,TRBV7-9,CASSLEDRRYEQYF
TRBJ2-1,TRBD1,TRBV2,CASSGGQGIHNEQFF
TRBJ1-2,TRBD1,TRBV19,CASRPGTGENYGYTF
TRBJ2-7,NA,TRBV4-2,CASSQDWRGGEQYF
TRBJ1-1,TRBD1,TRBV7-9,CASSLDGTGTSREAFF
TRBJ1-5,NA,TRBV6-6,CASTENSSNQPQHF
TRBJ1-2,NA,TRBV24-1,CATSDAGLHGYTF
TRBJ2-3,NA,TRBV7-2,CASSPWSAGDTQYF
TRBJ1-5,NA,TRBV19,CASSTSLGGDSNQPQHF
TRBJ2-2,NA,TRBV3-1/TRBV3-2,CASSQDRQAPRTGELFF
TRBJ2-5,NA,TRBV6-1,CASSEVTGISLETQYF